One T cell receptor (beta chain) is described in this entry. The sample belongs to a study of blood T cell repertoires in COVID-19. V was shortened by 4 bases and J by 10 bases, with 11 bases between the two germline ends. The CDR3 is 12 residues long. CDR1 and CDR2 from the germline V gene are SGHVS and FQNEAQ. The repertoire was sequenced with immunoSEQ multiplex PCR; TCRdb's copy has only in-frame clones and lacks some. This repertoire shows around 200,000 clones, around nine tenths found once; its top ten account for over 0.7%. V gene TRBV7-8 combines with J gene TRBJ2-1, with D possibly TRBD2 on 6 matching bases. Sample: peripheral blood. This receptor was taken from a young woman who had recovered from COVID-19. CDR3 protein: CASSYNGGEQFF. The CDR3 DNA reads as TGTGCCAGCAGCTACAATGGGGGGGAGCAGTTCTTC.